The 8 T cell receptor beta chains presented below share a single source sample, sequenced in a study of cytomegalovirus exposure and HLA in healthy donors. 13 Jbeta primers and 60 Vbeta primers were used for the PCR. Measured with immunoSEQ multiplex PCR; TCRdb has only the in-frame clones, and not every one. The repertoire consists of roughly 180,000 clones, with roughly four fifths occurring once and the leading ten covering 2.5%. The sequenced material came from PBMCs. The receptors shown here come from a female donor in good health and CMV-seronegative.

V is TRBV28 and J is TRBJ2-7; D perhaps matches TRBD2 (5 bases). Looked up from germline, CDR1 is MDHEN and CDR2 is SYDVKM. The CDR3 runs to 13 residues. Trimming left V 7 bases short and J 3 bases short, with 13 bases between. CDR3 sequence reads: CASNSAGSYEQYF. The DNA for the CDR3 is TGTGCCAGCAATTCGGCGGGTAGCTACGAGCAGTACTTC.

The CDR3 region is CASSSGLSSGLAKNIQYF. The CDR3 DNA follows: TGTGCCAGCAGTTCAGGGCTCAGTTCAGGGCTCGCCAAAAACATTCAGTACTTC. J is TRBJ2-4 and V is TRBV28; D is perhaps TRBD1 (5 bases). Germline CDR1 reads MDHEN; CDR2 reads SYDVKM. This CDR3 is 18 amino acids long. V dropped 4 bases and J dropped 1 base, with 20 bases sitting between them.

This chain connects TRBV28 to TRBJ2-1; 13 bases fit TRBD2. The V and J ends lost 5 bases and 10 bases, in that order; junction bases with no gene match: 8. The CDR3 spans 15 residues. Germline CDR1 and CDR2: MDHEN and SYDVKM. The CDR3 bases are TGTGCCAGCAGTCCGGGGACTAGCGGGAAGGGGGAGCAGTTCTTC. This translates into CASSPGTSGKGEQFF.

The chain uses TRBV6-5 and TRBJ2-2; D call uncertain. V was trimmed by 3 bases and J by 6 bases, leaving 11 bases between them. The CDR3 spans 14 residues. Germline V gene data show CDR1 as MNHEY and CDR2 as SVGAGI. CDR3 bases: TGTGCCAGCAGTTATTCACGGTACGCCGGGGAGCTGTTTTTT. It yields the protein CASSYSRYAGELFF.

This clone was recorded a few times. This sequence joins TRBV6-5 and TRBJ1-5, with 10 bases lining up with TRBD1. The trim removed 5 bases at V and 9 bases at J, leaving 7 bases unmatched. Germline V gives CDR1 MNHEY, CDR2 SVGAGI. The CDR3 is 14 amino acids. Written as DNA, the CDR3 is TGTGCCAGCAGTCCGGACAGGGGGGTAGGGCCCCAGCATTTT. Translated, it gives CASSPDRGVGPQHF.

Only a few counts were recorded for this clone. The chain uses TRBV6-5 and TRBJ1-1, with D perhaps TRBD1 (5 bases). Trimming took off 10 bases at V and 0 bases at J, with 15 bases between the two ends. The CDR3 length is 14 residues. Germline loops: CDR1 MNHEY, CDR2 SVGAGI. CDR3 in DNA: TGTGCCATCAGCGGGGGACGGCTGAACACTGAAGCTTTCTTT. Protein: CAISGGRLNTEAFF.

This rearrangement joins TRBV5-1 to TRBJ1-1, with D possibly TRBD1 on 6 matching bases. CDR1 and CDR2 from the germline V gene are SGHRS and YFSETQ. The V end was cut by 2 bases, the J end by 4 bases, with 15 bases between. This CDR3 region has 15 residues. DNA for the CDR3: TGCGCCAGCAGCTTAGCTCGGGGGGGCGGCACTGAAGCTTTCTTT. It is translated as CASSLARGGGTEAFF.

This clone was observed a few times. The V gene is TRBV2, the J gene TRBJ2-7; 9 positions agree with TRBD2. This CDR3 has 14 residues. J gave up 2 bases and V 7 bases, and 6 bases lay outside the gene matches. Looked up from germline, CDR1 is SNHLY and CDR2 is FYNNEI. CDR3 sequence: CASIKRGVTYEQYF. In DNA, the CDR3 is TGTGCCAGCATAAAGCGGGGGGTTACCTACGAGCAGTACTTC. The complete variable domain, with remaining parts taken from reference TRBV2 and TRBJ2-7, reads EPEVTQTPSHQVTQMGQEVILRCVPISNHLYFYWYRQILGQKVEFLVSFYNNEISEKSEIFDDQFSVERPDGSNFTLKIRSTKLEDSAMYFCASIKRGVTYEQYFGPGTRLTVT.